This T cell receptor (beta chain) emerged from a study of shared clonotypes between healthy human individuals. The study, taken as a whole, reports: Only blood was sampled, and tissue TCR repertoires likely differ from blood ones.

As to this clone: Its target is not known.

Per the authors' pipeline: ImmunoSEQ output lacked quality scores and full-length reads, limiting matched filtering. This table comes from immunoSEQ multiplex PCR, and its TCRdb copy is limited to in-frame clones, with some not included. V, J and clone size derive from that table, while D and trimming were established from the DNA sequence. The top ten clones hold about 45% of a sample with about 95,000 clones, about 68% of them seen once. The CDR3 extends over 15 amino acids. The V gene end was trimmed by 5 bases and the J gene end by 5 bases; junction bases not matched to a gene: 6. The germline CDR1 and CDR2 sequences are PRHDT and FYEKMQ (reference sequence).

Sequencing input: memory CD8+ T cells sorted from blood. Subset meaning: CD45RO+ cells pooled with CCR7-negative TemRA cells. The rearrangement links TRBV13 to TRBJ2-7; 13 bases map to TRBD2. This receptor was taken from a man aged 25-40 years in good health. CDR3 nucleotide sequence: TGTGCCAGCAGCACGGGACTAGCGGGAACCGACGAGCAGTACTTC. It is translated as CASSTGLAGTDEQYF.